This TCR beta chain was observed in a study of blood T cell repertoires in COVID-19. Study-level background: The samples span acute and convalescent COVID-19 from the United States, Italy and Spain. Sources were T cells, B-cell-depleted T cells, or PBMCs; the material itself was cDNA or gDNA.

Looked up from germline, CDR1 is SNHLY and CDR2 is FYNNEI. Trimming cost V 11 bases and J 2 bases, with 14 bases left between them. This CDR3 spans 13 amino acids. As originally analysed: Scientists estimated how many nucleated cells there were by amplifying reference gene primers. Measured with immunoSEQ multiplex PCR; TCRdb has only the in-frame clones, and not every one. V, J and clone size are taken as reported in that table, and D and trimming were inferred from the DNA itself. The table has around 130,000 clones, around three quarters seen once. The sequenced sample consisted of peripheral blood. The TCR was taken from a human donor in a cohort sampled during active COVID-19. The gene calls are TRBV2 and TRBJ2-3; tentatively, D is TRBD1 (7 bases). The CDR3 is CALQGEVTDTQYF. CDR3 DNA: TGTGCCTTGCAGGGGGAGGTCACAGATACGCAGTATTTT.